This TCR beta chain was obtained from a study of cytomegalovirus exposure and HLA in healthy donors. Overall study context: Earlier, about 179 million T cells were analyzed, and 90 million to 120 million unique TCR beta sequences were found among them. Study-level points and caveats: Most of the CMV-associated TCR beta chains (in a later analysis) appeared to be HLA-restricted. In a later analysis, productive TCRs from donors in an Asian-associated ancestry cluster reportedly carried fewer N-insertions than the cohort mean.

This clone was detected only a few times. Its antigen remains unknown. Researchers ran the PCR with 60 Vbeta and 13 Jbeta primers. TCRdb's copy holds only in-frame clones and misses some; the assay was immunoSEQ multiplex PCR. The sample holds about 190,000 clones, around 88% seen once. Among the donors, all were healthy bone marrow donors. The V gene lost 4 bases and the J gene lost 2 bases, with 12 bases spanning the gap. Germline lookup yields CDR1 MNHNY and CDR2 SVGAGI (reference sequence). The CDR3 spans 14 residues. The origin of this receptor is a woman aged 25 to 45 in good health and CMV-seronegative. Sequencing was done on a sample of PBMCs. The chain has TRBV6-6 and TRBJ2-7, with a possible D match to TRBD2 (6 bases). CDR3 sequence: CASSSFGRTYEQYF. In nucleotides, the CDR3 is TGTGCCAGCAGTTCCTTCGGGAGAACCTACGAGCAGTACTTC.